These 18 T cell receptor beta chains originate from one sample sequenced in a study of OX40 agonist ivuxolimab in advanced cancers. Using immunoSEQ multiplex PCR, the repertoire was profiled, and TCRdb retains in-frame clones only, with some absent. This sample has 45,000 to 60,000 clones; 79% occur once, and the top ten carry under 2%. This specimen consisted of CD4+ or CD8+ T cells sorted from blood, obtained in a trial of the OX40 agonist ivuxolimab. The receptors originated from an adult with an advanced solid tumor such as melanoma, head and neck, liver or kidney cancer.

This chain joins TRBV18 and TRBJ1-6; D uncertain. Looked up from germline, CDR1 is KGHSH and CDR2 is LQKENI. The CDR3 spans 14 residues. Trimming cost V 3 bases and J 3 bases, with 6 bases left between them. CDR3 protein: CASSPNSYNSPLHF. The CDR3 region has the DNA TGTGCCAGCTCACCGAACAGCTATAATTCACCCCTCCACTTT.

The V and J genes are TRBV11-2 and TRBJ1-6, with a weak D call TRBD1 (5 bases). Germline V gene sequence: CDR1 SGHAT, CDR2 FQNNGV. This CDR3 region has 13 residues. Trimming shortened V by 8 bases and J by 8 bases, and 13 bases separated the two germline ends. CDR3 protein: CASRGDGDSPLHF. The CDR3 region has the DNA TGTGCCAGCCGGGGGGACGGGGATTCACCCCTCCACTTT.

This chain uses TRBV15 with TRBJ1-3; 7 nucleotides align to TRBD1. Germline CDR1 and CDR2: LNHNV and YYDKDF (reference sequence). V lost 0 bases to trimming and J lost 4 bases; unmatched junction nucleotides: 0. This CDR3 region has 14 residues. The CDR3 DNA reads as TGTGCCACCAGCAGAGACAGGGGGGGAAACACCATATATTTT. Protein: CATSRDRGGNTIYF.

The genes are TRBV5-1 and TRBJ2-6, with 11 bases lining up with TRBD1. J lost 0 bases, V lost 5 bases, and 7 bases had no gene match. Germline V gene lookup returns CDR1 SGHRS and CDR2 YFSETQ. The CDR3 covers 18 residues. This CDR3 is CASSQGTGGSSGANVLTF. Here the CDR3 DNA reads TGCGCCAGCAGTCAAGGGACAGGGGGTTCCTCTGGGGCCAACGTCCTGACTTTC.

This chain's CDR3 is CASSPNRGAGEQYF. CDR3 in DNA: TGTGCCAGCAGCCCCAACCGCGGGGCAGGGGAGCAGTACTTC. The chain carries TRBV6-1 and TRBJ2-7, with a weak D call TRBD2 (6 bases). The ends were cut back, 6 bases at V and 7 bases at J, with 19 bases in the middle. CDR3 size: 14 residues. Germline V lookup: CDR1 MNHNS, CDR2 SASEGT.

CDR3 in amino acids: CASSQVPSGGQETQYF. CDR3 DNA: TGCGCCAGCAGCCAAGTGCCTAGCGGGGGGCAAGAGACCCAGTACTTC. This chain links TRBV4-3 with TRBJ2-5, with TRBD2 identical over 11 bases. Germline V gene lookup returns CDR1 LGHNA and CDR2 YSLEER. This CDR3 has 16 amino acids. V lost 1 base and J lost 2; bases outside the gene matches: 3.

V is TRBV6-1 and J is TRBJ1-2; 8 nucleotides agree with TRBD1. Trimming cost V 7 bases and J 2 bases; bases outside gene matches: 9. CDR1 is MNHNS, CDR2 SASEGT, per germline. The CDR3 is 15 residues long. The CDR3: CASTFLWTGNYGYTF. The CDR3 DNA is TGTGCCAGCACCTTCCTTTGGACAGGGAACTATGGCTACACCTTC.

The chain links TRBV11-2 to TRBJ1-1; D is uncertain. Trimming removed 3 bases from V and 1 base from J, with 12 bases in between. Germline V gene sequence: CDR1 SGHAT, CDR2 FQNNGV. CDR3 length: 15 amino acids. The DNA of the CDR3 is TGTGCCAGCAGCTTTGCCCCTCGGAGGAACACTGAAGCTTTCTTT. It encodes CASSFAPRRNTEAFF.

The chain carries TRBV5-1 and TRBJ1-6, with a weak D call TRBD1 (6 bases). The CDR3 is 14 residues long. The ends were cut back, 0 bases at V and 8 bases at J, with 9 bases in the middle. Per germline, CDR1 SGHRS and CDR2 YFSETQ. CDR3 amino acids: CASSLAGQYSPLHF. The CDR3 DNA sequence: TGCGCCAGCAGCTTGGCTGGACAGTATTCACCCCTCCACTTT.

The rearrangement uses TRBV7-2 and TRBJ2-3; 8 bases are a match to TRBD1. The ends lost 5 bases at V and 3 bases at J; junction bases unmatched: 7. Germline CDR1 SGHTA, CDR2 FQGNSA. The CDR3 is 15 amino acids. This CDR3 reads CASSRGQGITDTQYF. CDR3 nucleotide sequence: TGTGCCAGCAGCCGAGGACAGGGTATAACAGATACGCAGTATTTT. Drawing the rest from reference TRBV7-2 and TRBJ2-3, the complete variable domain is GAGVSQSPSNKVTEKGKDVELRCDPISGHTALYWYRQSLGQGLEFLIYFQGNSAPDKSGLPSDRFSAERTGGSVSTLTIQRTQQEDSAVYLCASSRGQGITDTQYFGPGTRLTVL.

The chain combines TRBV7-8 with TRBJ2-3, with a tentative D call TRBD1 (6 bases). The V and J ends lost 1 base and 5 bases respectively, with 10 bases between them. CDR1 SGHVS and CDR2 FQNEAQ come from the germline V gene. The CDR3 has 14 amino acids. CDR3 sequence: CASSLVLTGDTQYF. CDR3 in DNA: TGTGCCAGCAGCTTAGTTCTGACAGGAGATACGCAGTATTTT.

The V and J genes are TRBV28 and TRBJ1-5; 7 nucleotides match TRBD1. Germline V lookup: CDR1 MDHEN, CDR2 SYDVKM. J gave up 2 bases and V 8 bases, and 3 bases lay outside the gene matches. The CDR3 is 13 residues long. The CDR3 DNA sequence: TGTGCCAGCGGAGACAGGGGCAATCAGCCCCAGCATTTT. This sequence encodes CASGDRGNQPQHF.

This chain connects TRBV28 to TRBJ1-1; no definite D call. V lost 7 bases and J lost 1, with 13 bases in between. CDR3 length equals 14 residues. The germline CDR1 and CDR2 sequences are MDHEN and SYDVKM. The DNA of the CDR3 is TGTGCCAGCAAAGGGTGGCATTCGAACACTGAAGCTTTCTTT. Translation gives CASKGWHSNTEAFF.

This chain connects TRBV5-4 to TRBJ1-3; TRBD1 matches at 7 bases. V was clipped by 4 bases and J by 7 bases; unmatched bases: 2. Germline-derived CDR1 and CDR2 are SGHNT and YYREEE (reference sequence). The CDR3 consists of 12 residues. This chain's CDR3 is CASSADRNTIYF. CDR3 in DNA: TGTGCCAGCAGCGCGGACAGGAACACCATATATTTT.

The rearrangement joins TRBV18 to TRBJ1-1; D gene ambiguous. The CDR3 covers 18 residues. V shed 3 bases and J shed 1 base, with 21 bases lying between them. The germline gives CDR1 KGHSH, CDR2 LQKENI. CDR3 sequence: CASSPTRYRSDPNTEAFF. The CDR3 nucleotides read TGTGCCAGCTCACCCACCCGGTATAGAAGCGATCCGAACACTGAAGCTTTCTTT.

This clone was detected only a few times. The V call is TRBV6-5, the J call TRBJ2-7, with D perhaps given as TRBD1 or TRBD2 (6 bases each). The ends were cut back, 0 bases at V and 4 bases at J, with 13 bases in the middle. Germline-derived CDR1 and CDR2 are MNHEY and SVGAGI. CDR3 length: 15 residues. The DNA of the CDR3 is TGTGCCAGCAGTTACTCGAGGGGGGCGTCTTACGAGCAGTACTTC. Encoded protein: CASSYSRGASYEQYF.

The chain couples TRBV5-4 to TRBJ2-7, with D possibly matching TRBD2 (5 bases). Trimming shortened V by 5 bases and J by 0 bases, and 27 bases separated the two germline ends. Looked up from germline, CDR1 is SGHNT and CDR2 is YYREEE (reference sequence). The CDR3 has 19 amino acids. DNA of the CDR3: TGTGCCAGCAGTCATCTACTAGGACGCAGTGATTTAAGCTCCTACGAGCAGTACTTC. Translating gives CASSHLLGRSDLSSYEQYF. The full variable domain, its missing parts supplied by reference TRBV5-4 and TRBJ2-7, is ETGVTQSPTHLIKTRGQQVTLRCSSQSGHNTVSWYQQALGQGPQFIFQYYREEENGRGNFPPRFSGLQFPNYSSELNVNALELDDSALYLCASSHLLGRSDLSSYEQYFGPGTRLTVT.

The CDR3: CASLGVGTEQYF. CDR3 DNA sequence: TGTGCCAGCTTGGGGGTGGGGACAGAGCAGTACTTC. J is TRBJ2-7 and V is TRBV6-5; weak D call: TRBD1 (6 bases). CDR1 is MNHEY, CDR2 SVGAGI, per germline. V lost 8 bases, J lost 7 bases, and 15 bases lay in between. This CDR3 spans 12 amino acids.